This T cell receptor beta chain was observed in a study of T cells in Graves' hyperthyroidism and ophthalmopathy (dated by TCRdb to about 2019). Context from the whole study: Peripheral blood samples were taken at the time of initial diagnosis, prior to any treatment. TCR V-J signatures able to tell the groups apart were searched for in a discovery cohort of 90 to 100 patients, of whom 43 had Graves' ophthalmopathy and 55 to 60 had stable Graves' hyperthyroidism. The 100 discovery patients were divided at random into training and test sets in a 7:3 ratio. After sampling, hyperthyroidism patients received methimazole starting at 30 mg daily, and ophthalmopathy patients received high-dose intravenous methylprednisolone. According to the paper, TCR Vbeta CDR3 sequencing was carried out on more than 120 peripheral blood samples, which came from 40 to 45 ophthalmopathy, 75 or so hyperthyroidism and approximately 17 progressor patients. Prospective prediction of ophthalmopathy was tested in an independent validation cohort consisting of 18 to 20 hyperthyroidism patients and 17 patients who later progressed to ophthalmopathy. In over five Graves' hyperthyroidism patients, the study also compared T-cell repertoires from thyroid tissue with T-cell repertoires from blood.

The hyperthyroidism patients were between 18 and 65 years old and newly diagnosed, with a disease duration of less than 2 months. Any patient with an uncontrolled infection, another autoimmune disease, pregnancy or lactation was excluded. Clinical symptoms, serum thyroxine and TRAb, thyroid ultrasound, and orbital computed tomography formed the basis for the diagnoses. For progressor patients, blood was drawn at the first diagnosis of hyperthyroidism, before any ophthalmopathy symptoms had appeared. PBMCs were separated from roughly 10 ml of fresh peripheral blood using Ficoll-Paque density gradient centrifugation. Progressor patients were defined as those initially diagnosed with Graves' hyperthyroidism in whom ophthalmopathy developed during follow-up. Total RNA was extracted with Trizol reagent, and quality was checked on an Agilent 2100 Bioanalyzer. About this clonotype itself: The specificity of this receptor is unknown. Base qualities are not recorded, but no much larger clone differs from it by a single base.

TCR beta CDR3 regions were amplified from RNA transcripts. The TCR CDR3 was subjected to a first round of RT-PCR using the HTBI primer set and the Qiagen OneStep RT-PCR kit. A second multiplex PCR round built the libraries, followed by size selection and purification. Sequencing of the libraries was done on an Illumina HiSeq2000 using paired-end 100 bp reads. The paper's processing steps were these. SOAPnuke was used to process the raw data, throwing out any read that contained adapters or uncalled bases, had a mean Phred below 15, or lacked an exact constant-primer or identifier match. High-quality paired reads were merged using COPE v1.2.5, and each unique nucleotide sequence was defined as a clonotype. MiTCR v1.1 was used to align clonotypes to the IMGT TRBV, TRBD and TRBJ reference segments. The analysis was restricted to V-J combinations with a frequency above 0.0001, which together covered roughly 99% of the repertoires. A TCS score was defined as the ratio of F50 (clonal expansion) to E x V (chaos), with BLOSUM62-based TCRdist applied between CDR3 peptides within each V-J. Welch's t-statistics and random forest reduced some 510 V-J features to 13, which were used in a naive Bayes classifier (R e1071). TCRdb trimmed public reads at Q25 via fastp, called clones via MiXCR and kept in-frame beta chains. Here each entry gathers all rows of one CDR3 protein and keeps the most common genes and DNA. The V and J calls shown here were made by TCRdb, not taken from the authors' results. The sample table contains about 250,000 distinct CDR3 sequences; only one count was recorded for around 15% of them. The ten largest clones take up roughly 30% of the sample.

The germline V end is reduced by 5 bases and the J end by 0 bases; junction bases left unmatched: 9. According to the germline V gene, CDR1 reads SNHLY and CDR2 reads FYNNEI. The CDR3 contains 16 residues, cysteine and phenylalanine counted. The DNA shown is the 48-base CDR3, in frame from base 1. On the study overall, not on this receptor specifically: No statistical method was used to fix the sample size in advance, and group allocation was not hidden from the investigators. A model built on a 13 V-J signature distinguished ophthalmopathy from stable hyperthyroidism, reaching approximately 89% sensitivity and around 81% specificity in cross-validation and 80%/75% in testing. In validation, the model predicted progression to ophthalmopathy with around 71% sensitivity and roughly 72% specificity, a median of 6.5 months before onset. Most expanded thyroid clonotypes (frequency above 0.001) were also detected in blood, a finding suggesting that blood repertoires may reflect thyroid immune responses.

This sequence was found in a woman aged 45-65 years with Graves' hyperthyroidism that later progressed to Graves' ophthalmopathy. Material for sequencing was blood. The V and J segments used are TRBV2 and TRBJ1-1; 7 nucleotides in the junction match TRBD1. CDR3 sequence: CASSLSPGQLNTEAFF. The nucleotide sequence is TGTGCCAGCAGTTTATCACCGGGACAGCTGAACACTGAAGCTTTCTTT. With the rest looked up from the reference TRBV2 and TRBJ1-1 genes rather than sequenced, the full variable domain is EPEVTQTPSHQVTQMGQEVILRCVPISNHLYFYWYRQILGQKVEFLVSFYNNEISEKSEIFDDQFSVERPDGSNFTLKIRSTKLEDSAMYFCASSLSPGQLNTEAFFGQGTRLTVV.